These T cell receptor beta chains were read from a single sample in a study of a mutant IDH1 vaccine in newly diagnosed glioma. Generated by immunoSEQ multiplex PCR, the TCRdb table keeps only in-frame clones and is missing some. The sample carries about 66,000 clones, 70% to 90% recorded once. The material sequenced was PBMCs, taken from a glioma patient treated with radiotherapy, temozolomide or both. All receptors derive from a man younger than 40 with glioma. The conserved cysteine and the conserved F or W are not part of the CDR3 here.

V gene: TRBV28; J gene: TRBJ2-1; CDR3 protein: ASSLIHNEQF
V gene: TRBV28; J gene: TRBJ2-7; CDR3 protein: ASSPRDRRNDEQY
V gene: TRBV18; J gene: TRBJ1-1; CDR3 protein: ASSPWASQNTEAF
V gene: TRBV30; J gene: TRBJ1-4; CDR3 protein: AWSPPDEKLF
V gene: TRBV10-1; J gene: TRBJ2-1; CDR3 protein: ASSETSGGYNEQF
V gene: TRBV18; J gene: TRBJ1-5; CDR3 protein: ASSPSGSNQPQH
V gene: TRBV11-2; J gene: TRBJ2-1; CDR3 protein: ASSLGPAVEQF
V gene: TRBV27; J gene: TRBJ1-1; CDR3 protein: ASSLLGAPNTEAF
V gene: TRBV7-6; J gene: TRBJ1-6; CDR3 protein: ASSRAGTGNSPLH
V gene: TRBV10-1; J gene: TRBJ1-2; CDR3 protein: ASSLTGMDYGYT